These 8 T cell receptor beta chains originate from one sample sequenced in a study of T cell repertoires in cytomegalovirus infection. Each CDR3 protein gets one entry after TCRdb re-called the reads with MiXCR. The sample records tens of thousands of distinct CDR3 sequences, around 21% being singletons. These TCRs are of unknown antigen specificity. This material consisted of CD8+ T cells from cultured PBMCs, taken from culture after CMV antigen stimulation. These TCRs come from a human donor in good health (CMV status not recorded). Some clones in this sample may be carry-over from other donors' samples.

The gene calls are TRBV20-1 and TRBJ1-5; the D gene is possibly TRBD1 (6 bases). Germline V CDR1 and CDR2: DFQATT, SNEGSKA (reference sequence). The CDR3 sequence is 14 residues long. V shed 6 bases and J shed 4 bases, with 16 bases lying between them. The CDR3 loop reads CSAPLTGPNQPQHF. The CDR3 DNA is TGCAGTGCCCCCTTGACAGGACCAAATCAGCCCCAGCATTTT.

Of note for this clonotype: The CDR3 does not end in the conserved phenylalanine or tryptophan, so this is likely a read error. V and J are TRBV27 and TRBJ2-1; D uncertain. V was shortened by 6 bases and J by 7 bases, with 16 bases between the two germline ends. Germline CDR1 is MNHEY and CDR2 is SMNVEV (reference sequence). This CDR3 region has 14 residues. This CDR3 is CASSPDILGNEQFS. Written as DNA, the CDR3 is TGTGCCAGCAGCCCTGATATCCTCGGAAATGAGCAGTTCTCC.

The gene calls are TRBV14 and TRBJ2-3, with 7 bases matching TRBD2. Germline assignment: CDR1 SGHDN and CDR2 FVKESK. This CDR3 has 14 residues. V was clipped by 1 base and J by 4 bases; unmatched bases: 2. The CDR3: CASSQVSGADTQYF. The CDR3 DNA follows: TGTGCCAGCAGCCAAGTAAGCGGGGCAGATACGCAGTATTTT.

V is TRBV20-1 and J is TRBJ2-7; D possibly corresponds to TRBD1 (6 bases). V was cut by 1 base and J by 3 bases, with 16 bases left in between. Per the germline V gene, CDR1 is DFQATT and CDR2 is SNEGSKA (reference sequence). CDR3 length equals 15 residues. The CDR3: CSARAGTSTFYEQYF. Written as DNA, the CDR3 is TGCAGTGCTAGAGCCGGGACATCGACTTTCTACGAGCAGTACTTC.

In its sample, this clonotype was seen many times. The chain uses TRBV7-8 and TRBJ2-1; the match to TRBD2 covers 8 bases. Germline lookup yields CDR1 SGHVS and CDR2 FQNEAQ. This CDR3 is built from 13 residues. V lost 10 bases to trimming and J lost 5 bases; unmatched junction nucleotides: 7. CDR3 coding DNA: TGTGCCACCGAAGCGGGAGCCAACAATGAGCAGTTCTTC. It translates to CATEAGANNEQFF.

V and J are TRBV19 and TRBJ2-3; 8 bases match TRBD2. From germline, CDR1 is LNHDA and CDR2 SQIVND (reference sequence). The junction had 8 bases not matched to a gene; V was cut back by 4 bases and J by 2 bases. The CDR3 sequence is 16 residues long. Here the CDR3 reads CASSKSGGSYTDTQYF. The CDR3 bases are TGTGCCAGTAGTAAAAGCGGGGGCAGCTACACAGATACGCAGTATTTT.

The chain employs TRBV6-2 or TRBV6-3 and TRBJ2-1; possibly TRBD2 for D (5 bases). V was cut by 0 bases and J by 2 bases, with 14 bases left in between. Germline V gene lookup returns CDR1 MNHEY and CDR2 SVGEGT. The CDR3 runs to 17 residues. Written as DNA, the CDR3 is TGTGCCAGCAGTTACTCGATTTTAACGGGAACCTACAATGAGCAGTTCTTC. The encoded protein is CASSYSILTGTYNEQFF.

Many counts were recorded for this clonotype. V usage is TRBV7-9 and J usage is TRBJ2-5; D uncertain. V lost 5 bases to trimming and J lost 4 bases, with 8 bases between them. Germline V gene sequence: CDR1 SEHNR, CDR2 FQNEAQ (reference sequence). The CDR3 contains 12 residues. The CDR3 DNA reads as TGTGCCAGCAGCCCCTACACAGAGACCCAGTACTTC. Protein product: CASSPYTETQYF.